A single sample is the source of the 7 T cell receptor beta chains below, sequenced in a study of glioma-infiltrating T cells. The iRepertoire nested amplicon-rescue multiplex PCR amplified TCR alpha and beta CDR3s from RNA. One entry per CDR3 protein results from TCRdb running MiXCR on the multiplex PCR reads. This sample has under 150,000 distinct CDR3 sequences, with approximately 39% found just once. Sequences were obtained from glioma tissue, nonneoplastic brain tissue, or PBMCs (not recorded which). Every receptor here comes from a human donor with low-grade glioma or glioblastoma, undergoing nonglioma brain surgery, or in good health (not recorded which).

This chain links TRBV9 with TRBJ1-3, with D possibly matching TRBD1 (5 bases). The CDR3 contains 14 residues. Trimming took 2 bases from V and 3 from J, leaving 9 bases between them. Germline V gene data show CDR1 as SGDLS and CDR2 as YYNGEE. The CDR3: CASSVGTLGNTIYF. In DNA form, the CDR3 reads TGTGCCAGCAGCGTCGGGACGCTTGGAAACACCATATATTTT.

This clonotype has only a few counts. The chain has TRBV6-1 and TRBJ1-2; the match to TRBD1 covers 7 bases. The germline V gene encodes CDR1 MNHNS and CDR2 SASEGT. This CDR3 has 13 residues. V trimming: 6 bases; J trimming: 6 bases; junction bases outside the gene matches: 7. CDR3 sequence: CASRQTGLNGYTF. CDR3 in DNA: TGTGCCAGCAGACAGACAGGGCTTAATGGCTACACCTTC.

This clonotype was detected many times. This chain links TRBV20-1 with TRBJ1-6, with D hard to call. CDR1 and CDR2 (germline): DFQATT, SNEGSKA (reference sequence). Trimming removed 6 bases from V and 4 bases from J, with 10 bases in between. CDR3 length equals 13 residues. The CDR3 spells CSAIHLYNSPLHF. CDR3 bases: TGCAGTGCGATCCACCTTTATAATTCACCCCTCCACTTT.

For the CDR3, the DNA is TGTGCCAGCAGTCTGGCTTATTCTTATGGCTACACCTTC. This encodes CASSLAYSYGYTF. The gene calls are TRBV2 and TRBJ1-2; D is undetermined. Per germline, CDR1 SNHLY and CDR2 FYNNEI. The V end was cut by 5 bases, the J end by 5 bases, with 12 bases between. There are 13 residues in the CDR3. Full variable domain (remainder filled in from reference TRBV2 and TRBJ1-2): EPEVTQTPSHQVTQMGQEVILRCVPISNHLYFYWYRQILGQKVEFLVSFYNNEISEKSEIFDDQFSVERPDGSNFTLKIRSTKLEDSAMYFCASSLAYSYGYTFGSGTRLTVV.

J is TRBJ1-1 and V is TRBV27; no clear D gene. The CDR3 extends over 13 amino acids. Germline CDR1 reads MNHEY; CDR2 reads SMNVEV (reference sequence). The V end was cut by 4 bases, the J end by 3 bases, with 9 bases between. The CDR3 region is CASSSPRDTEAFF. The CDR3 DNA reads TGTGCCAGCAGTTCTCCGAGGGACACTGAAGCTTTCTTT.

This clonotype was counted between two and nine times. This chain links TRBV19 with TRBJ2-5; no definite D call. CDR3 size: 11 residues. Trimming took 8 bases from V and 5 from J, leaving 9 bases between them. Germline V CDR1 and CDR2: LNHDA, SQIVND (reference sequence). The CDR3 loop reads CASGQMETQYF. The DNA of the CDR3 is TGTGCCAGTGGGCAGATGGAGACCCAGTACTTC.

This chain joins TRBV7-2 and TRBJ2-7; 11 bases are shared with TRBD2. The CDR3 sequence is 16 residues long. Germline CDR1 SGHTA, CDR2 FQGNSA. J lost 2 bases, V lost 0 bases, and 3 bases had no gene match. Written as DNA, the CDR3 is TGTGCCAGCAGCTTAGCGGGGACTAGCGGAGCCTACGAGCAGTACTTC. Protein sequence: CASSLAGTSGAYEQYF.